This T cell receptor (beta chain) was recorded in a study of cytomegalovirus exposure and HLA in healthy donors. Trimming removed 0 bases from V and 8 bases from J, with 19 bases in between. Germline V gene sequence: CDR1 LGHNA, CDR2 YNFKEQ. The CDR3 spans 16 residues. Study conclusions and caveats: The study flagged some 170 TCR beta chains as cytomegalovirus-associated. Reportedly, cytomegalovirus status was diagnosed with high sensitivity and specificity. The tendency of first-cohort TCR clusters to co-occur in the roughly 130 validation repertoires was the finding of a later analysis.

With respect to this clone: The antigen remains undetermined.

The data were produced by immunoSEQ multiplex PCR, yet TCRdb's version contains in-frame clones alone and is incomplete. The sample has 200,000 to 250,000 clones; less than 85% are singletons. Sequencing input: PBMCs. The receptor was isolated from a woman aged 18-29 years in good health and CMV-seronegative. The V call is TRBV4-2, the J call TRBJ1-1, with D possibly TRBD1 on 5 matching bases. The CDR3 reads CASSQEGAGPAFEAFF. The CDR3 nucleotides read TGTGCCAGCAGCCAAGAGGGCGCGGGGCCGGCCTTCGAAGCTTTCTTT.